The 23 T cell receptor beta chains below all came from one sample that was sequenced in a study of shared clonotypes between healthy human individuals. Cells designated naive CD8 were CD45RO-negative and were positively selected for CCR7, with terminally differentiated effector memory CD45RA+ cells excluded. Profiled with immunoSEQ multiplex PCR; TCRdb holds only in-frame clones, not every one. In the table there are around 1.9 million clones, approximately 94% of which are singletons. Sequencing was carried out using naive CD8+ T cells from PBMCs. Receptor source: a man aged 18-30 years in good health. Some clones in this sample may be carry-over from other donors' samples.

This clone was seen a single time. The chain carries TRBV10-3 and TRBJ2-7; D uncertain. V was clipped by 0 bases and J by 3 bases, with 9 bases between them. The germline CDR1 and CDR2 sequences are ENHRY and SYGVKD. This CDR3 contains 14 residues. CDR3 loop: CAISESMVGYEQYF. CDR3 in DNA: TGTGCCATCAGTGAGTCGATGGTAGGCTACGAGCAGTACTTC.

With regard to this clone: The same CDR3 also results from other DNA sequences found in this sample. The genes are TRBV9 and TRBJ2-7; TRBD2 is a possible D gene (6 bases). V lost 2 bases, J lost 1 base, and 10 bases lay in between. The CDR3 extends over 14 amino acids. The germline gives CDR1 SGDLS, CDR2 YYNGEE. The CDR3 spells CASSVGDFSYEQYF. CDR3 nucleotide sequence: TGTGCCAGCAGCGTGGGGGACTTTTCCTACGAGCAGTACTTC.

J is TRBJ2-7 and V is TRBV4-1; 7 bases are a match to TRBD1. V shed 3 bases, J shed 0 bases, and the junction held 11 bases outside the gene matches. Germline-derived CDR1 and CDR2 are MGHRA and YSYEKL. The CDR3 consists of 17 residues. In nucleotides, the CDR3 is TGCGCCAGCAGCCATAAACCGGGACAGAGTATCTCCTACGAGCAGTACTTC. Translating gives CASSHKPGQSISYEQYF.

CDR3 in amino acids: CASSGRDSNLYEQYF. The CDR3, as DNA: TGTGCCAGCAGTGGACGCGACAGTAACCTTTACGAGCAGTACTTC. The V and J genes are TRBV2 and TRBJ2-7; a weak D match, TRBD1 (5 bases). This CDR3 has 15 amino acids. Trimming removed 4 bases at V and 4 bases at J, with 17 bases between. From germline, CDR1 is SNHLY and CDR2 FYNNEI.

CDR3: CASSPPAGGPGEQFF. The DNA of the CDR3 is TGCGCCAGCAGCCCGCCAGCGGGAGGGCCGGGGGAGCAGTTCTTC. This chain connects TRBV4-3 to TRBJ2-1; 10 nucleotides agree with TRBD2. The V gene's germline CDR1 is LGHNA and CDR2 YSLEER. The trim removed 4 bases at V and 10 bases at J, leaving 10 bases unmatched. The CDR3 contains 15 residues.

This chain connects TRBV11-3 to TRBJ1-1, with a possible D match to TRBD1 (5 bases). The V end was cut by 6 bases, the J end by 8 bases, with 37 bases between. The CDR3 consists of 20 residues. The V gene's germline CDR1 is SGHNT and CDR2 YENEEA. The CDR3 here is CASRPPQGRPLKGPFGEAFF. The DNA for the CDR3 is TGTGCCAGCAGGCCCCCTCAGGGAAGGCCCCTCAAAGGCCCCTTCGGAGAAGCTTTCTTT. The variable domain in full, completed from reference TRBV11-3 and TRBJ1-1, reads EAGVVQSPRYKIIEKKQPVAFWCNPISGHNTLYWYLQNLGQGPELLIRYENEEAVDDSQLPKDRFSAERLKGVDSTLKIQPAELGDSAVYLCASRPPQGRPLKGPFGEAFFGQGTRLTVV.

V is TRBV11-2 and J is TRBJ2-3; tentatively, D is TRBD2 (6 bases). Trimming took off 4 bases at V and 5 bases at J, with 22 bases between the two ends. This CDR3 is built from 17 residues. Germline V gene data show CDR1 as SGHAT and CDR2 as FQNNGV. The CDR3 spells CASSSDPLAPLKDTQYF. The CDR3 nucleotides are TGTGCCAGCAGCTCAGACCCACTAGCACCATTAAAAGATACGCAGTATTTT.

The chain employs TRBV19 and TRBJ1-1, with D possibly being TRBD1 (6 bases). CDR3 length: 14 amino acids. Trimming left V 4 bases short and J 7 bases short, with 16 bases between. The germline V gene has CDR1 LNHDA and CDR2 SQIVND (reference sequence). CDR3 in DNA: TGTGCCAGTAGTAATCTACGGGACACCCATGAAGCTTTCTTT. Protein: CASSNLRDTHEAFF.

J is TRBJ2-3 and V is TRBV15, with 10 positions matching TRBD1. Germline V gene lookup returns CDR1 LNHNV and CDR2 YYDKDF (reference sequence). This CDR3 contains 15 residues. V trimming: 5 bases; J trimming: 6 bases; junction bases outside the gene matches: 8. CDR3 region: CATSSPWDRGDTQYF. The CDR3 DNA reads as TGTGCCACCAGCTCCCCTTGGGACAGGGGTGATACGCAGTATTTT.

As regards this clone: This CDR3 is also generated by other DNA sequences in the sample. This chain joins TRBV5-4 and TRBJ2-1; 8 bases map to TRBD2. With V trimmed by 2 bases and J by 7 bases, 8 bases remained unmatched. This CDR3 is built from 15 residues. Germline lookup yields CDR1 SGHNT and CDR2 YYREEE (reference sequence). The CDR3: CASSLKRERGNEQFF. CDR3 DNA sequence: TGTGCCAGCAGCTTAAAGCGGGAGCGGGGAAATGAGCAGTTCTTC.

V and J are TRBV27 and TRBJ2-3, with D perhaps TRBD1 (5 bases). The germline gives CDR1 MNHEY, CDR2 SMNVEV (reference sequence). Trimming took off 4 bases at V and 4 bases at J, with 12 bases between the two ends. The CDR3 runs 14 residues. The CDR3 region has the DNA TGTGCCAGCAGTTCGCTCCTCAGGGCAGATACGCAGTATTTT. Translation gives CASSSLLRADTQYF.

This chain joins TRBV5-6 and TRBJ2-7, with TRBD2 matching 11 bases. Germline V CDR1 and CDR2: SGHDT, YYEEEE. J lost 5 bases, V lost 4 bases, and 11 bases had no gene match. CDR3 length equals 16 residues. CDR3 sequence: CASSPGLAEAGNEQYF. CDR3 DNA: TGTGCCAGCAGCCCGGGACTAGCGGAAGCTGGGAACGAGCAGTACTTC.

This clone was found once. The J gene is TRBJ2-5, the V gene TRBV21-1; the table assigns TRBD2, which was not confirmed against the DNA. TRBV21-1 is classified as a pseudogene. This CDR3 comprises 14 residues. DNA for the CDR3: TGTGCCAGCAGCATTAGCGCCTTCCAAGAGACCCAGTACTTC. Amino acid sequence: CASSISAFQETQYF.

The chain employs TRBV9 and TRBJ2-1; 9 nucleotides line up with TRBD2. Germline V CDR1 and CDR2: SGDLS, YYNGEE. This CDR3 is built from 18 residues. V trimming: 3 bases; J trimming: 0 bases; junction bases outside the gene matches: 10. The CDR3 DNA follows: TGTGCCAGCAGCGCCCCTCAGACTAGCGGCCTCTCCTACAATGAGCAGTTCTTC. This translates into CASSAPQTSGLSYNEQFF.

The rearrangement links TRBV7-9 to TRBJ2-1, with 7 bases aligning to TRBD2. Trimming removed 5 bases from V and 6 bases from J; junction bases left unmatched: 16. Germline V gene lookup returns CDR1 SEHNR and CDR2 FQNEAQ (reference sequence). This CDR3 region has 17 residues. The CDR3 reads CASSTLILAGAGNEQFF. Written as DNA, the CDR3 is TGTGCCAGCAGCACTTTGATTTTGGCGGGAGCGGGCAATGAGCAGTTCTTC.

The rearrangement links TRBV7-3 to TRBJ1-5; D gene ambiguous. Germline CDR1 and CDR2: SGHTA and FQGTGA. CDR3 length: 13 amino acids. Trimming took off 4 bases at V and 11 bases at J, with 15 bases between the two ends. CDR3 in DNA: TGTGCCAGCAGCTCCTCCGGAGCTAGCTCCCAGCATTTT. This sequence encodes CASSSSGASSQHF.

This sequence joins TRBV27 and TRBJ2-7, with unresolved D. V lost 0 bases and J 0 bases, leaving 9 bases between the germline ends. The germline V gene has CDR1 MNHEY and CDR2 SMNVEV (reference sequence). The CDR3 consists of 15 residues. The CDR3 loop is CASSLSATNSYEQYF. The CDR3 DNA reads as TGTGCCAGCAGTTTATCGGCGACGAACTCCTACGAGCAGTACTTC.

The CDR3 coding sequence is TGTGCCACCAGCAGAGATCTAAGCGCGGGAGGGGCAGATACGCAGTATTTT. Encoded protein: CATSRDLSAGGADTQYF. The chain uses TRBV15 and TRBJ2-3; 9 bases align to TRBD2. Trimming at V came to 0 bases and at J to 4 bases, leaving 8 bases not matched to a gene. Germline CDR1 LNHNV, CDR2 YYDKDF (reference sequence). This CDR3 contains 17 residues.

The chain recombines TRBV11-2 with TRBJ2-1, with 11 bases lining up with TRBD2. CDR1 SGHAT and CDR2 FQNNGV come from the germline V gene. V was pared by 2 bases and J by 0 bases, with 9 bases of the junction left unmatched. This CDR3 is 19 amino acids long. The CDR3 coding sequence is TGTGCCAGCAGCTTAACTAGCGGGAGTGTCCTTAGCTCCTACAATGAGCAGTTCTTC. Translated: CASSLTSGSVLSSYNEQFF.

This clone was observed a single time. The rearrangement joins TRBV5-1 to TRBJ2-7; TRBD2 aligns across 16 bases. This CDR3 contains 19 residues. After removal of 3 bases from V and 4 bases from J, the junction contained 13 bases not matched to a gene. Germline CDR1 and CDR2: SGHRS and YFSETQ. The CDR3 protein is CASSSTGGTSGRAPYEQYF. CDR3 coding DNA: TGCGCCAGCAGCTCGACGGGCGGGACTAGCGGGAGGGCCCCATACGAGCAGTACTTC.

This chain connects TRBV28 to TRBJ2-5; 9 bases align to TRBD2. The V segment lost 2 bases and the J segment 3 bases; nucleotides outside the gene matches: 4. Germline V gene sequence: CDR1 MDHEN, CDR2 SYDVKM. The CDR3 length is 15 residues. CDR3 DNA sequence: TGTGCCAGCAGTTTAAGGACTAGCGAGGAAGAGACCCAGTACTTC. It encodes CASSLRTSEEETQYF.

The chain carries TRBV2 and TRBJ2-1; 9 bases are a match to TRBD1. In germline, CDR1 is SNHLY, CDR2 FYNNEI. CDR3 length: 16 amino acids. V was pared by 6 bases and J by 7 bases, with 13 bases of the junction left unmatched. The CDR3 DNA reads TGTGCCAGCAGCCCCATCACAGGGGGCGCGGGGAATGAGCAGTTCTTC. It codes for CASSPITGGAGNEQFF.

The V and J genes are TRBV4-1 and TRBJ2-2; TRBD1 aligns across 7 bases. In germline, CDR1 is MGHRA, CDR2 YSYEKL. This CDR3 comprises 14 residues. Unmatched junction bases numbered 5, after V lost 9 bases and J lost 1 base. CDR3 sequence (DNA): TGCGCCAGTCAATCAGGGGGGAACACCGGGGAGCTGTTTTTT. This translates into CASQSGGNTGELFF.